This TCR beta chain was recorded in a study of T cells in Graves' hyperthyroidism and ophthalmopathy. Amplification of TCR beta CDR3 regions was performed using RNA transcripts as template. An initial round of RT-PCR targeting the TCR CDR3 relied on the HTBI primer set. MiXCR, run by TCRdb on the multiplex PCR reads, gives a single entry per CDR3 protein. The table lists about 680,000 distinct CDR3 sequences, over 35% of them singletons. Regarding the study as a whole: Patients with ophthalmopathy were separated from those with stable hyperthyroidism by a 13 V-J model. Ophthalmopathy was identified by the model a median approximately six months ahead of onset.

Patients were excluded for uncontrolled infection, other autoimmune disease, pregnancy or lactation. Comments on this clonotype: Its antigen is as yet unknown. Without the conserved terminal phenylalanine or tryptophan, this CDR3 likely stems from a read error. No DNA is shown, since the ends of the CDR3 on it are uncertain; the CDR3 is the one TCRdb lists.

Germline values: CDR1 SQVTM, CDR2 ANQGSEA. The CDR3 is 8 amino acids long, termini counted. This chain uses TRBV29-1 with TRBJ2-2; TRBD2 is the table's D call and was not checked against the DNA. The sequencing sample was made of blood. The TCR comes from a middle-aged woman with Graves' hyperthyroidism. This CDR3 is CSVERGLA.